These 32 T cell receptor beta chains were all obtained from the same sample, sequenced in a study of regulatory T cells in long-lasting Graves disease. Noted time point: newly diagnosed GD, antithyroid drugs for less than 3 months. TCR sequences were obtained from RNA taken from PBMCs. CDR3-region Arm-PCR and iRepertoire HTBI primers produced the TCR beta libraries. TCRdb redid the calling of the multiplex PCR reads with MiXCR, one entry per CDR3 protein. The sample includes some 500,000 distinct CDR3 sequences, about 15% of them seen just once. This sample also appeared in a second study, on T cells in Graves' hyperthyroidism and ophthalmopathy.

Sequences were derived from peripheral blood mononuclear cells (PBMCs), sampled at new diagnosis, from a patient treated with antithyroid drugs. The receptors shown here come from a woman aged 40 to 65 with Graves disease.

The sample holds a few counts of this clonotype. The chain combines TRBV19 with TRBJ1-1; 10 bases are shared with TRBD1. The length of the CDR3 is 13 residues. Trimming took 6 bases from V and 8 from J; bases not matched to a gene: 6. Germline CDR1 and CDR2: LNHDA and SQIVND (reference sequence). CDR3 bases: TGTGCCAGTAGGGACAGGGGGGTTGAAGAAGCTTTCTTT. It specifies CASRDRGVEEAFF.

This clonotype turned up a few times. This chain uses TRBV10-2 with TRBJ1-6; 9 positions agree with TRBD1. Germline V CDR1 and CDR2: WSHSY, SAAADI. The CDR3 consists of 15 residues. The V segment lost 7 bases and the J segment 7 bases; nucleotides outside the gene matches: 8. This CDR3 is CASTLQGARNSPLHF. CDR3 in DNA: TGCGCCAGCACTTTACAGGGGGCGAGGAATTCACCCCTCCACTTT.

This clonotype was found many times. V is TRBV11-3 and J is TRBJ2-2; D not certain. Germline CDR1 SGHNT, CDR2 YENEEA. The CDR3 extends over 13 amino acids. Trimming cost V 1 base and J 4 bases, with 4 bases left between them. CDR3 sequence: CASSLVFTGELFF. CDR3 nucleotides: TGTGCCAGCAGCTTAGTGTTCACCGGGGAGCTGTTTTTT.

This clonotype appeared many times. CDR3 region: CASSDPGTSDGYTF. In DNA, the CDR3 is TGTGCCAGCAGTGACCCAGGGACCTCTGATGGCTACACCTTC. The rearrangement links TRBV2 to TRBJ1-2; the D gene is possibly TRBD1 (5 bases). This CDR3 spans 14 amino acids. The V gene's germline CDR1 is SNHLY and CDR2 FYNNEI. Trimming took off 3 bases at V and 6 bases at J, with 14 bases between the two ends.

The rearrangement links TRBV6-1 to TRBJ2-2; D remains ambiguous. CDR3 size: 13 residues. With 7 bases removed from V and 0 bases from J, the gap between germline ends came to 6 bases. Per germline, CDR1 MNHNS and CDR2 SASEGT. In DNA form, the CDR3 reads TGTGCCAGCACCCAGCCGAACACCGGGGAGCTGTTTTTT. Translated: CASTQPNTGELFF.

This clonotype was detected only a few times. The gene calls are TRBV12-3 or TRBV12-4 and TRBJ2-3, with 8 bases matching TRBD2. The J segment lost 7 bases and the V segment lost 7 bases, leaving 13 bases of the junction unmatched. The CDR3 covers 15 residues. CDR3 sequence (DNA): TGTGCCAGCACCACAGATCCGGGGGGGGCCTATACGCAGTATTTT. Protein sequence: CASTTDPGGAYTQYF.

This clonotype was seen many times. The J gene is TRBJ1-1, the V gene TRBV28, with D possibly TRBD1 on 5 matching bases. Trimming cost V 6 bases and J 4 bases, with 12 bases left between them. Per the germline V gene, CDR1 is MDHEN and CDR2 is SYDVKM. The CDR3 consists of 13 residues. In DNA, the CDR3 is TGTGCCAGCAGAGGGGCCTCCGGCACTGAAGCTTTCTTT. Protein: CASRGASGTEAFF.

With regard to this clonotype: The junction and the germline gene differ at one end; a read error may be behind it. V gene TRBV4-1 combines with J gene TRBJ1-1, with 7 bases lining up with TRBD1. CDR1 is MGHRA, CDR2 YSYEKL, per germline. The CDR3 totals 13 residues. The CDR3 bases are TGTGCCAGCAGCCAGGGACAGACCACTGAAGCTTTCTTT. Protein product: CASSQGQTTEAFF.

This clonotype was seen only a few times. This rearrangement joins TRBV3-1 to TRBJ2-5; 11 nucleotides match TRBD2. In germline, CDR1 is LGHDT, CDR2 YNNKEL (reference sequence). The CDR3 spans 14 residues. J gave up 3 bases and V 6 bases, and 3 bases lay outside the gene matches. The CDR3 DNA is TGTGCCAGCAGGGTTAGCGGGGGGGAAGAGACCCAGTACTTC. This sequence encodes CASRVSGGEETQYF.

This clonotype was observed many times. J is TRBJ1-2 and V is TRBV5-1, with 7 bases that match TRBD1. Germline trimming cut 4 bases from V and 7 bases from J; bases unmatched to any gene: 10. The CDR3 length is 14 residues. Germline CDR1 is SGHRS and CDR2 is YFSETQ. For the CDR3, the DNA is TGCGCCAGCAGCCCGGGGACAGAACCTCTTGGCTACACCTTC. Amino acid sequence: CASSPGTEPLGYTF.

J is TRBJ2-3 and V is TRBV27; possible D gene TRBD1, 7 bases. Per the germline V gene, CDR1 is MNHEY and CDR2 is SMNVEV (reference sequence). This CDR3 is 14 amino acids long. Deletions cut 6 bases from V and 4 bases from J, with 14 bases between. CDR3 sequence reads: CASRTGRFADTQYF. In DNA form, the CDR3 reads TGTGCCAGCAGGACAGGGAGGTTTGCAGATACGCAGTATTTT.

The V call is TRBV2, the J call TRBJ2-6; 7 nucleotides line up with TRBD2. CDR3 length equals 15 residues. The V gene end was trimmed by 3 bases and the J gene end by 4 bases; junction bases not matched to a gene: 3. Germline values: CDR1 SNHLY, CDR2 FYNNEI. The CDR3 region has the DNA TGTGCCAGCAGTGAGGGAGGGTACGGGGCCAACGTCCTGACTTTC. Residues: CASSEGGYGANVLTF.

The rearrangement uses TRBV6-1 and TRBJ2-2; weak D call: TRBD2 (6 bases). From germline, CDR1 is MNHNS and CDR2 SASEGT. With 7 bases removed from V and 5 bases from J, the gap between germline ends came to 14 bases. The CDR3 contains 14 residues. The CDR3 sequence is CASTIGTGTGELFF. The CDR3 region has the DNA TGTGCCAGCACGATCGGGACTGGGACCGGGGAGCTGTTTTTT.

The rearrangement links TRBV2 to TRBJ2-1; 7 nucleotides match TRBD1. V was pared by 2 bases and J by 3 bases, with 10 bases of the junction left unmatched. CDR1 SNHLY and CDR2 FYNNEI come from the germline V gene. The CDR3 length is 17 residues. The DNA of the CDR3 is TGTGCCAGCAGTGAATTTTATAGACAGGGCGACTACAATGAGCAGTTCTTC. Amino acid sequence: CASSEFYRQGDYNEQFF.

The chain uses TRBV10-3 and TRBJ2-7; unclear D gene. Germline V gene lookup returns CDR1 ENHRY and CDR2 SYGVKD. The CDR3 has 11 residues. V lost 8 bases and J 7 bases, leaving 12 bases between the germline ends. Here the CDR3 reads CAIRASGEQYF. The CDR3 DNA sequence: TGTGCCATCCGGGCCTCTGGAGAGCAGTACTTC.

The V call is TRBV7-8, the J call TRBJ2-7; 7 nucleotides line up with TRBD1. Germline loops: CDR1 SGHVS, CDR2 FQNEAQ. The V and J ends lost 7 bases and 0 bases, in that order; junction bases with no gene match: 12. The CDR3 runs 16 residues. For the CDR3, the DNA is TGTGCCAGCAATCCCCGGGACAGTCCTGCCTCCTACGAGCAGTACTTC. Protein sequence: CASNPRDSPASYEQYF. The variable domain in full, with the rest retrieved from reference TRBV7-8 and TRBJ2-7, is GAGVSQSPRYKVAKRGQDVALRCDPISGHVSLFWYQQALGQGPEFLTYFQNEAQLDKSGLPSDRFFAERPEGSVSTLKIQRTQQEDSAVYLCASNPRDSPASYEQYFGPGTRLTVT.

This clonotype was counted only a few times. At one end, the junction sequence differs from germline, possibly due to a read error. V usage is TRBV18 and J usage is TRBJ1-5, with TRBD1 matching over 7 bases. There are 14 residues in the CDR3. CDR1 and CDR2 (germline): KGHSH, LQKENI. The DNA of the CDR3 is TGTGCCAGCACACCACCGGACAGGTACCGGCCCCAGCATTTT. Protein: CASTPPDRYRPQHF.

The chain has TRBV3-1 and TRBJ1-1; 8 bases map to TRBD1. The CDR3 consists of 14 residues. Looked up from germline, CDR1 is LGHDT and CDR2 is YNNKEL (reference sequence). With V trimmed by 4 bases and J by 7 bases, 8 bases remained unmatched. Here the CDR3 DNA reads TGTGCCAGCAGCCCCGGGACAGGTCCCTTTGAAGCTTTCTTT. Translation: CASSPGTGPFEAFF.

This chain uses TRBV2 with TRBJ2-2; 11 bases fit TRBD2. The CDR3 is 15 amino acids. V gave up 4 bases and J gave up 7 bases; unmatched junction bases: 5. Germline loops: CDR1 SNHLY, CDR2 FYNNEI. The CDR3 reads CASSGTGLAGGELFF. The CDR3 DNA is TGTGCCAGCAGTGGCACCGGACTAGCGGGCGGGGAGCTGTTTTTT. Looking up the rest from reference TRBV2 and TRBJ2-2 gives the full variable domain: EPEVTQTPSHQVTQMGQEVILRCVPISNHLYFYWYRQILGQKVEFLVSFYNNEISEKSEIFDDQFSVERPDGSNFTLKIRSTKLEDSAMYFCASSGTGLAGGELFFGEGSRLTVL.

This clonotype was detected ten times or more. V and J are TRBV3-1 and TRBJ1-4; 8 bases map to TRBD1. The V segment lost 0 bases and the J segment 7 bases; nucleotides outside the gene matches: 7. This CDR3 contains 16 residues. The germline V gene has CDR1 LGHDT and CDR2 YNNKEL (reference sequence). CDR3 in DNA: TGTGCCAGCAGCCAAGATGGGGCAGGGGGCAGTGAAAAACTGTTTTTT. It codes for CASSQDGAGGSEKLFF. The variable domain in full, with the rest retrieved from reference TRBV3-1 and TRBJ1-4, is DTAVSQTPKYLVTQMGNDKSIKCEQNLGHDTMYWYKQDSKKFLKIMFSYNNKELIINETVPNRFSPKSPDKAHLNLHINSLELGDSAVYFCASSQDGAGGSEKLFFGSGTQLSVL.

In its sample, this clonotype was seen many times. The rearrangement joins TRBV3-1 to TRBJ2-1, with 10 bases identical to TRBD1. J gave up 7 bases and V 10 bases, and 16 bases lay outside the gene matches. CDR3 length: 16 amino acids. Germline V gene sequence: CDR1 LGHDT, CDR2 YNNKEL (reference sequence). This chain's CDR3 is CATSPGHGTGENEQFF. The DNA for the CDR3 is TGTGCCACAAGTCCCGGTCACGGGACAGGGGAAAATGAGCAGTTCTTC.

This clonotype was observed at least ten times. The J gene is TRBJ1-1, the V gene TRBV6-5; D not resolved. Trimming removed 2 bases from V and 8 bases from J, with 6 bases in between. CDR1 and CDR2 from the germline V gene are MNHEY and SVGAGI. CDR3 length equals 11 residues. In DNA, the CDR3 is TGTGCCAGCAGTTACGGGAGGGAAGCTTTCTTT. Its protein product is CASSYGREAFF.

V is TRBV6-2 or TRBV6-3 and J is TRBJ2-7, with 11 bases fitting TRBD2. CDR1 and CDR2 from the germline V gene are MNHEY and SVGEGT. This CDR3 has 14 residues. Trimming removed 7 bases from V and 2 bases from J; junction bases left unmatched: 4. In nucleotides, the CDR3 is TGTGCCAGCAATGTAGCGGGGGGGACCTACGAGCAGTACTTC. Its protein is CASNVAGGTYEQYF.

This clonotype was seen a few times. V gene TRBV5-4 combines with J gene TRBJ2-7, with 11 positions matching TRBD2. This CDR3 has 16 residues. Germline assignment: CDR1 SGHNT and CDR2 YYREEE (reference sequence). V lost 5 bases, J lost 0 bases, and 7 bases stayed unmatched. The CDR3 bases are TGTGCCAGCAGATCCGGGACTAGCGGAGCCTCCTACGAGCAGTACTTC. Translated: CASRSGTSGASYEQYF. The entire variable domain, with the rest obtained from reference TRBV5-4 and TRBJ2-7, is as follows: ETGVTQSPTHLIKTRGQQVTLRCSSQSGHNTVSWYQQALGQGPQFIFQYYREEENGRGNFPPRFSGLQFPNYSSELNVNALELDDSALYLCASRSGTSGASYEQYFGPGTRLTVT.

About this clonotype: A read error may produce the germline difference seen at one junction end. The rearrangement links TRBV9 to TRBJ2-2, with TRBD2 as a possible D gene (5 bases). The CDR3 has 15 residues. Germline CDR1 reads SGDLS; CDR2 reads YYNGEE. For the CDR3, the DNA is TGTGCCAGCAGCGTAGATGTGGCCTACACCGGGGAGCTGCTTTTT. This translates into CASSVDVAYTGELLF.

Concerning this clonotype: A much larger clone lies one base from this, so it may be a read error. The CDR3 loop reads CAGSFGTWNTEAFF. CDR3 in DNA: TGTGCCGGCAGCTTTGGGACCTGGAACACTGAAGCTTTCTTT. The chain recombines TRBV7-9 with TRBJ1-1, with D maybe TRBD1 (5 bases). The CDR3 sequence is 14 residues long. CDR1 SEHNR and CDR2 FQNEAQ come from the germline V gene (reference sequence).

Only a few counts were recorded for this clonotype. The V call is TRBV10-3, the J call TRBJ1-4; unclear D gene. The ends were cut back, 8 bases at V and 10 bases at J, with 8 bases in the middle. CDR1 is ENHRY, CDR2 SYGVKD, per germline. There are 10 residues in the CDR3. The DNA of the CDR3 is TGTGCCATCGGGGAAGGAAAACTGTTTTTT. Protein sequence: CAIGEGKLFF.

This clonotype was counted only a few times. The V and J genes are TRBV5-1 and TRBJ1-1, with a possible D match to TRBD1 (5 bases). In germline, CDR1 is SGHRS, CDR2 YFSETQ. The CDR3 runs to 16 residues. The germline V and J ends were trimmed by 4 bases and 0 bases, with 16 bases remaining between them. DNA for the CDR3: TGCGCCAGCAGCCCGCTCGGGACGCCCCTGAACACTGAAGCTTTCTTT. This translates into CASSPLGTPLNTEAFF.

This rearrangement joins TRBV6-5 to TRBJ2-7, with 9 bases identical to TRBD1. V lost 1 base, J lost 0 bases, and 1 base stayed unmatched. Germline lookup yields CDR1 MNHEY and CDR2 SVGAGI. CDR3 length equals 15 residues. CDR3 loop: CASSYLGQGSYEQYF. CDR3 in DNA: TGTGCCAGCAGTTACTTGGGACAGGGCTCCTACGAGCAGTACTTC.

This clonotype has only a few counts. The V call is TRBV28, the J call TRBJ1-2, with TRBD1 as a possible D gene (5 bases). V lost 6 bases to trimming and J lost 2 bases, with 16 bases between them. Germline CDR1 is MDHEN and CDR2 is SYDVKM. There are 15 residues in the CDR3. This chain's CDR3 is CASSTPGTENYGYTF. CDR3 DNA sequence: TGTGCCAGCAGCACTCCCGGGACGGAGAACTATGGCTACACCTTC.

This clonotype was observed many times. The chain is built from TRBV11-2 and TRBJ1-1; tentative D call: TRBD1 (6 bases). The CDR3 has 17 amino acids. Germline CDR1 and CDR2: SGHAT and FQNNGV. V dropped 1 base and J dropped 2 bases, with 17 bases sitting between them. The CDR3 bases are TGTGCCAGCAGCTTAGGGTTAGGGGGAGACTTTAACACTGAAGCTTTCTTT. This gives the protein CASSLGLGGDFNTEAFF.

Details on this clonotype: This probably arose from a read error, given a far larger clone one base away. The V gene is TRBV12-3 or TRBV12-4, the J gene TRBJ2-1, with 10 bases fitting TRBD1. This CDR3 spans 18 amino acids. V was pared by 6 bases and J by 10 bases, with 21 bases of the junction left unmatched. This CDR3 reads CASSPDRDRGPFNYEQFF. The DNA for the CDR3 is TGTGCCAGCAGCCCGGACCGGGACAGGGGACCCTTTAACTACGAGCAGTTCTTC.